The source of this TCR beta chain is a study of cytomegalovirus exposure and HLA in healthy donors. Turning to the study itself: For the approximately 400 genotyped donors, 81% fell within the Caucasian-associated ancestry cluster.

The germline V gene has CDR1 SQVTM and CDR2 ANQGSEA. The V and J ends lost 6 bases and 0 bases respectively, with 8 bases between them. There are 12 residues in the CDR3. The study ran its PCR with 60 Vbeta and 13 Jbeta primers. Using immunoSEQ multiplex PCR, the repertoire was profiled, and TCRdb retains in-frame clones only, with some absent. The sample lists about 82,000 clones; around 77% were seen once. The sample taken for sequencing was PBMCs. The chain employs TRBV29-1 and TRBJ2-5; D is perhaps TRBD1 (5 bases). This receptor was taken from a man aged 50 or older in good health and CMV-seronegative. CDR3 nucleotide sequence: TGCAGCGTAGACAGTTACCAAGAGACCCAGTACTTC. This translates into CSVDSYQETQYF.